These 21 T cell receptor beta chains share one sample of origin, sequenced in a study of CD8 T cells in ankylosing spondylitis. Broader study findings: Apparently characteristic of ankylosing spondylitis blood was a TCR beta motif (eight highly homologous variants).

No antigens are known for them. TCRdb re-derived calls from the 5' RACE reads in MiXCR, one entry per CDR3 protein. The sample includes approximately 540,000 distinct CDR3 sequences, 12% seen only once; the top ten take over 6.5%. Sequences were obtained from blood, either unsorted or a sorted T cell fraction (not recorded which). All receptors come from a male donor with ankylosing spondylitis.

This clonotype showed up just a few times. J is TRBJ2-3 and V is TRBV5-1; perhaps TRBD1 as D (6 bases). The CDR3 extends over 15 amino acids. The V and J ends lost 4 bases and 4 bases respectively, with 16 bases between them. Germline V gene lookup returns CDR1 SGHRS and CDR2 YFSETQ. CDR3 in amino acids: CASSLYRDPSDTQYF. The CDR3 DNA sequence: TGCGCCAGCAGCCTATACAGGGATCCATCAGATACGCAGTATTTT.

The V and J genes are TRBV20-1 and TRBJ2-4, with unresolved D. The CDR3 consists of 13 residues. V lost 5 bases, J lost 8 bases, and 16 bases lay in between. Germline V gene sequence: CDR1 DFQATT, CDR2 SNEGSKA (reference sequence). CDR3 sequence reads: CSAVTGGGDIQYF. In DNA, the CDR3 is TGCAGTGCTGTAACGGGTGGTGGCGACATTCAGTACTTC.

The gene calls are TRBV27 and TRBJ1-1, with D possibly matching TRBD1 (6 bases). Trimming cost V 7 bases and J 5 bases, with 17 bases left between them. CDR1 MNHEY and CDR2 SMNVEV come from the germline V gene (reference sequence). This CDR3 is 14 amino acids long. CDR3 nucleotide sequence: TGTGCCAGCAACCCGACAGGTTCGGGGACTGAAGCTTTCTTT. Protein product: CASNPTGSGTEAFF.

The chain couples TRBV7-6 to TRBJ1-3; 7 bases match TRBD1. The germline CDR1 and CDR2 sequences are SGHVS and FNYEAQ. J was trimmed by 0 bases and V by 2 bases; bases with no gene match: 13. The CDR3 consists of 19 residues. CDR3: CASSLRVLDRQLSGNTIYF. CDR3 DNA sequence: TGTGCCAGCAGCTTAAGGGTTTTGGACAGGCAACTCTCTGGAAACACCATATATTTT.

This chain uses TRBV20-1 with TRBJ1-4; 12 bases fit TRBD1. Germline lookup yields CDR1 DFQATT and CDR2 SNEGSKA (reference sequence). This CDR3 is 16 amino acids long. J was trimmed by 8 bases and V by 3 bases; bases with no gene match: 10. The CDR3 protein is CSASRDRGRLEEKLFF. The CDR3 region has the DNA TGCAGTGCTAGCCGGGACAGGGGGCGCTTGGAAGAAAAACTGTTTTTT.

This clonotype was recorded at least ten times. The gene calls are TRBV25-1 and TRBJ2-2; TRBD1 matches 9 bases. The CDR3 has 15 residues. The germline CDR1 and CDR2 sequences are MGHDK and SYGVNS. V lost 5 bases and J lost 5; bases outside the gene matches: 6. CDR3 protein: CASSPGTGRTGELFF. The CDR3 DNA reads TGTGCCAGCAGTCCCGGGACAGGGCGTACCGGGGAGCTGTTTTTT.

This clonotype was observed at least ten times. This rearrangement joins TRBV25-1 to TRBJ2-1, with TRBD2 identical over 7 bases. Trimming cost V 0 bases and J 6 bases; bases outside gene matches: 2. The CDR3 is 14 amino acids. The germline V gene has CDR1 MGHDK and CDR2 SYGVNS. CDR3 amino acids: CASSEYSGLNEQFF. CDR3 nucleotides: TGTGCCAGCAGTGAATATAGCGGGCTCAATGAGCAGTTCTTC.

The table lists this clonotype with a few counts. V gene TRBV5-5 combines with J gene TRBJ2-2; possible D gene TRBD1, 5 bases. CDR3 length: 16 residues. Germline CDR1 is SGHKS and CDR2 is YYEKEE (reference sequence). V lost 4 bases and J 4 bases, leaving 17 bases between the germline ends. The CDR3: CASSPDAATATGELFF. CDR3 bases: TGTGCCAGCAGCCCGGACGCCGCGACAGCCACCGGGGAGCTGTTTTTT.

Note on this clonotype: One end of the junction fails to match germline, which may point to a read error. The chain is built from TRBV7-9 and TRBJ1-1, with D possibly matching TRBD1 (6 bases). This CDR3 comprises 15 residues. Germline V CDR1 and CDR2: SEHNR, FQNEAQ (reference sequence). CDR3: CASGLGGLLTTEAFF. The CDR3 bases are TGTGCCAGCGGCTTAGGGGGGCTCCTGACCACTGAAGCTTTCTTT.

This clonotype was seen a handful of times. The rearrangement links TRBV7-6 to TRBJ1-3; TRBD1 aligns across 8 bases. V lost 3 bases to trimming and J lost 0 bases; unmatched junction nucleotides: 4. Germline loops: CDR1 SGHVS, CDR2 FNYEAQ. CDR3 length: 16 residues. CDR3 coding DNA: TGTGCCAGCAGCTTGGGACAGGCTCTCTCTGGAAACACCATATATTTT. This encodes CASSLGQALSGNTIYF.

This clonotype was detected many times. The CDR3 reads CASSMGTGNTGELFF. The CDR3 nucleotides are TGTGCCAGCAGCATGGGGACAGGGAACACCGGGGAGCTGTTTTTT. This sequence joins TRBV7-7 and TRBJ2-2; 8 nucleotides align to TRBD1. The CDR3 covers 15 residues. Germline lookup yields CDR1 SSHAT and CDR2 FNYEAQ (reference sequence). The V gene end was trimmed by 5 bases and the J gene end by 1 base; junction bases not matched to a gene: 3.

V gene TRBV20-1 combines with J gene TRBJ1-5; no firm D call. CDR3 size: 13 residues. Germline V gives CDR1 DFQATT, CDR2 SNEGSKA (reference sequence). The V and J ends lost 6 bases and 2 bases respectively, with 11 bases between them. This CDR3 reads CSAPVGGNQPQHF. For the CDR3, the DNA is TGCAGTGCCCCGGTGGGTGGCAATCAGCCCCAGCATTTT.

This clonotype was detected a few times. The J gene is TRBJ1-1, the V gene TRBV5-1; 12 bases map to TRBD1. Trimming at V came to 6 bases and at J to 5 bases, leaving 11 bases not matched to a gene. The CDR3 is made up of 16 amino acids. The germline CDR1 and CDR2 sequences are SGHRS and YFSETQ. CDR3 nucleotide sequence: TGCGCCAGCAAAGAGCCGGGACAGGGGGCGACGACTGAAGCTTTCTTT. Translated: CASKEPGQGATTEAFF.

This clonotype was recorded at least ten times. CDR3 nucleotide sequence: TGTGCCAGCAGTTTAATGGGGTCCTCCTACGAGCAGTACTTC. This codes for CASSLMGSSYEQYF. The chain recombines TRBV12-3 or TRBV12-4 with TRBJ2-7, with D unclear. The CDR3 is 14 residues long. V was shortened by 2 bases and J by 0 bases, with 8 bases between the two germline ends.

There are a few counts of this clonotype. V is TRBV5-1 and J is TRBJ2-1; weak D call: TRBD2 (6 bases). Germline values: CDR1 SGHRS, CDR2 YFSETQ. The CDR3 length is 15 residues. The ends were cut back, 5 bases at V and 8 bases at J, with 20 bases in the middle. CDR3 coding DNA: TGCGCCAGCAGTGGTGAGGGAGGTTTTAGGGATGAGCAGTTCTTC. It specifies CASSGEGGFRDEQFF.

This clonotype was counted a few times. The chain uses TRBV11-2 and TRBJ2-5; possible D gene TRBD2, 5 bases. The germline V gene has CDR1 SGHAT and CDR2 FQNNGV. V was trimmed by 10 bases and J by 5 bases, leaving 17 bases between them. The CDR3 runs to 13 residues. In DNA form, the CDR3 reads TGTGCCACCTCTTGGGGAGTTAGTGAGACCCAGTACTTC. Translation gives CATSWGVSETQYF.

This clonotype was observed many times. V gene TRBV7-2 combines with J gene TRBJ2-1, with TRBD2 identical over 13 bases. The CDR3 has 15 amino acids. In germline, CDR1 is SGHTA, CDR2 FQGNSA. V was clipped by 6 bases and J by 8 bases; unmatched bases: 7. CDR3 bases: TGTGCCAGCAGATCCCGACTAGCGGGAGGATATGAGCAGTTCTTC. Residues: CASRSRLAGGYEQFF.

This clonotype was counted a few times. The rearrangement uses TRBV7-2 and TRBJ1-6; TRBD1 aligns across 7 bases. The CDR3 consists of 14 residues. Trimming removed 6 bases from V and 8 bases from J; junction bases left unmatched: 7. Looked up from germline, CDR1 is SGHTA and CDR2 is FQGNSA. CDR3: CASSPTGTDSPLHF. The CDR3 nucleotides read TGTGCCAGCAGTCCGACAGGGACAGATTCACCCCTCCACTTT.

The gene calls are TRBV7-9 and TRBJ1-2; the D gene is possibly TRBD1 (6 bases). CDR3 size: 12 residues. From germline, CDR1 is SEHNR and CDR2 FQNEAQ (reference sequence). Trimming stripped 6 bases from V and 6 bases from J, with 11 bases between. In nucleotides, the CDR3 is TGTGCCAGCAGATACAGGGAGGATGGCTACACCTTC. Protein product: CASRYREDGYTF.

Here the CDR3 reads CSAYRQGLLGYTF. The CDR3 DNA follows: TGCAGTGCTTACCGACAGGGACTTTTGGGCTACACCTTC. The chain carries TRBV20-1 and TRBJ1-2, with 7 bases matching TRBD1. Per the germline V gene, CDR1 is DFQATT and CDR2 is SNEGSKA (reference sequence). V gave up 5 bases and J gave up 8 bases; unmatched junction bases: 11. The CDR3 length is 13 residues.

The chain joins TRBV10-2 to TRBJ2-1; TRBD2 matches 9 bases. The germline gives CDR1 WSHSY, CDR2 SAAADI. V was pared by 6 bases and J by 8 bases, with 8 bases of the junction left unmatched. The CDR3 sequence is 14 residues long. The CDR3 protein is CASRPSGTQHEQFF. The CDR3 DNA reads as TGCGCCAGCAGGCCTAGCGGGACCCAGCATGAGCAGTTCTTC.